Shown below are 14 T cell receptor beta chains from a single sample sequenced in a study of cytomegalovirus exposure and HLA in healthy donors. The PCR was carried out with 60 Vbeta primers and 13 Jbeta primers. Only in-frame clones appear in the TCRdb table, and some are missing; sequencing was by immunoSEQ multiplex PCR. The data contain around 150,000 clones, 65% to 90% of them seen just once; the ten biggest clones take up around 10%. Input material: PBMCs. These TCRs come from a man aged 45-65 years in good health and CMV-seropositive.

CDR3 sequence (DNA): TGTGCCAGCAGTCCCCGACAGGGGGGCTATGGCTACACCTTC. Its translation is CASSPRQGGYGYTF. The J gene is TRBJ1-2, the V gene TRBV27; TRBD1 aligns across 9 bases. This CDR3 has 14 residues. In germline, CDR1 is MNHEY, CDR2 SMNVEV (reference sequence). Losses at the gene ends were 5 bases for V and 4 bases for J; bases not matched to a gene: 5.

In DNA form, the CDR3 reads TGTGCCAGCAGCGGCCGACAGGGCACAGATACGCAGTATTTT. Protein: CASSGRQGTDTQYF. The chain recombines TRBV9 with TRBJ2-3; possibly TRBD1 for D (6 bases). The CDR3 covers 14 residues. Germline V CDR1 and CDR2: SGDLS, YYNGEE. Trimming removed 3 bases from V and 1 base from J, with 9 bases in between.

The chain couples TRBV7-2 to TRBJ2-1; 7 nucleotides agree with TRBD1. The CDR3 consists of 16 residues. Trimming removed 1 base from V and 0 bases from J; junction bases left unmatched: 3. CDR1 SGHTA and CDR2 FQGNSA come from the germline V gene. The CDR3 loop is CASSLVAGGSYNEQFF. In DNA, the CDR3 is TGTGCCAGCAGCTTAGTGGCAGGGGGCTCCTACAATGAGCAGTTCTTC.

The chain couples TRBV6-6 to TRBJ1-1, with 8 bases fitting TRBD1. Trimming cost V 6 bases and J 1 base; bases outside gene matches: 4. The CDR3 is 14 amino acids. Germline loops: CDR1 MNHNY, CDR2 SVGAGI (reference sequence). As DNA, the CDR3 is TGTGCCAGCAGCCACAGGGGGGAGAACACTGAAGCTTTCTTT. The encoded protein is CASSHRGENTEAFF.

The chain employs TRBV27 and TRBJ2-1; 12 bases agree with TRBD2. The CDR3 consists of 18 residues. Germline V gene sequence: CDR1 MNHEY, CDR2 SMNVEV (reference sequence). V shed 2 bases, J shed 1 base, and the junction held 6 bases outside the gene matches. In DNA form, the CDR3 reads TGTGCCAGCAGTTTAAGGCTAGCGGGAGGGCCTTCCTACAATGAGCAGTTCTTC. It is translated as CASSLRLAGGPSYNEQFF.

This clone was observed a single time. V and J are TRBV6-5 and TRBJ2-7; 9 bases are a match to TRBD2. The V gene end was trimmed by 2 bases and the J gene end by 4 bases; junction bases not matched to a gene: 6. CDR1 MNHEY and CDR2 SVGAGI come from the germline V gene. This CDR3 comprises 15 residues. The CDR3 coding sequence is TGTGCCAGCAGTTACACGGGACTAGCACGTTACGAGCAGTACTTC. It translates to CASSYTGLARYEQYF.

The rearrangement joins TRBV29-1 to TRBJ2-1; 9 bases agree with TRBD1. Germline V lookup: CDR1 SQVTM, CDR2 ANQGSEA. The J segment lost 8 bases and the V segment lost 3 bases, leaving 11 bases of the junction unmatched. CDR3 length: 15 residues. The CDR3 loop is CSVEGQGLGMDEQFF. Written as DNA, the CDR3 is TGCAGCGTTGAGGGACAGGGCCTGGGAATGGATGAGCAGTTCTTC.

The chain combines TRBV9 with TRBJ1-1; 7 bases line up with TRBD1. CDR3 length: 16 residues. Germline CDR1 SGDLS, CDR2 YYNGEE. The ends lost 3 bases at V and 5 bases at J; junction bases unmatched: 13. The CDR3 DNA reads TGTGCCAGCAGCGGATCAGGCGACAGGGTTGGGACTGAAGCTTTCTTT. This codes for CASSGSGDRVGTEAFF. The whole variable domain, filled in from reference TRBV9 and TRBJ1-1, reads DSGVTQTPKHLITATGQRVTLRCSPRSGDLSVYWYQQSLDQGLQFLIQYYNGEERAKGNILERFSAQQFPDLHSELNLSSLELGDSALYFCASSGSGDRVGTEAFFGQGTRLTVV.

The J gene is TRBJ2-5, the V gene TRBV19, with 9 bases lining up with TRBD1. The germline gives CDR1 LNHDA, CDR2 SQIVND (reference sequence). V shed 4 bases, J shed 5 bases, and the junction held 11 bases outside the gene matches. The CDR3 loop spans 16 amino acids. CDR3 amino acids: CASSRTPGQGEETQYF. The CDR3 DNA reads TGTGCCAGTAGTAGGACGCCGGGACAGGGCGAGGAGACCCAGTACTTC.

The rearrangement joins TRBV6-6 to TRBJ1-3, with a possible D match to TRBD1 (6 bases). CDR3 length: 15 residues. The V and J ends lost 0 bases and 4 bases respectively, with 10 bases between them. Germline loops: CDR1 MNHNY, CDR2 SVGAGI (reference sequence). As DNA, the CDR3 is TGTGCCAGCAGTTACTCGGTTCAGGGGGGAAACACCATATATTTT. Translation: CASSYSVQGGNTIYF.

This clone was picked up one time. The chain carries TRBV7-8 and TRBJ2-7, with TRBD1 matching 8 bases. This CDR3 contains 16 residues. Germline trimming cut 4 bases from V and 1 base from J; bases unmatched to any gene: 9. CDR1 SGHVS and CDR2 FQNEAQ come from the germline V gene. This CDR3 reads CASSSYGTGQSYEQYF. CDR3 DNA sequence: TGTGCCAGCAGCTCGTATGGGACAGGTCAATCCTACGAGCAGTACTTC.

CDR3 DNA sequence: TGTGCCAGCAGTGTAAGACTTGCCTACGAGCAGTACTTC. This translates into CASSVRLAYEQYF. This chain joins TRBV2 and TRBJ2-7, with D unclear. This CDR3 has 13 amino acids. Per germline, CDR1 SNHLY and CDR2 FYNNEI. The germline V and J ends were trimmed by 4 bases and 2 bases, with 9 bases remaining between them.

This chain links TRBV7-2 with TRBJ1-5, with TRBD1 matching 7 bases. The CDR3 loop spans 16 amino acids. The germline V gene encodes CDR1 SGHTA and CDR2 FQGNSA. Germline trimming cut 5 bases from V and 4 bases from J; bases unmatched to any gene: 11. The DNA of the CDR3 is TGTGCCAGCAGCGAGCAGGACAGGACAAATAATCAGCCCCAGCATTTT. Protein product: CASSEQDRTNNQPQHF.

The chain joins TRBV7-9 to TRBJ2-3, with 8 bases identical to TRBD2. CDR1 and CDR2 from the germline V gene are SEHNR and FQNEAQ (reference sequence). After removal of 4 bases from V and 5 bases from J, the junction contained 11 bases not matched to a gene. There are 16 residues in the CDR3. DNA of the CDR3: TGTGCCAGCAGCTACCTCCCCGGGGGGGCCAAAGATACGCAGTATTTT. Its translation: CASSYLPGGAKDTQYF.